Listed below are T cell receptor beta chains from one sample, sequenced in a study of cytotoxic CD8 clonotypes in ibrutinib-treated CLL. Libraries were prepared by immunoSEQ multiplex PCR; TCRdb keeps only in-frame clonotypes and omits some of them. The profile shows about 300,000 clones, approximately 67% of them singletons. This material consisted of PBMCs, taken after 36 months of ibrutinib treatment. The receptor source for this set is a human donor with chronic lymphocytic leukemia. The CDR3 runs from the conserved cysteine through the conserved F or W. A D gene is named only where the DNA matches it firmly. Only part of the rows carry a size: once, few, many, or a class if the clone is expanded.

J gene,V gene,clone size,D gene,CDR3 DNA,CDR3 protein
TRBJ2-2,TRBV4-1,NA,TRBD1,TGCGCCAGCAGCCACGTGGACAGGGGGTTCCGTGACACCGGGGAGCTGTTTTTT,CASSHVDRGFRDTGELFF
TRBJ2-2,TRBV19,NA,TRBD1,TGTGCCAGCAGACAGGGTTCGAACACCGGGGAGCTGTTTTTT,CASRQGSNTGELFF
TRBJ2-7,TRBV10-3,NA,NA,TGTGCCATCAGCCTAATCGGACCGCCAATTACCTACGAGCAGTACTTC,CAISLIGPPITYEQYF
TRBJ2-2,TRBV7-8,NA,TRBD2,TGTGCCAGCAGTTGGAACTCCCTTCGGCTAGCGGGAGTCACCGGGGAGCTGTTTTTT,CASSWNSLRLAGVTGELFF
TRBJ2-7,TRBV9,few,NA,TGTGCCAGCAGCGCCCCGTCCTGGGGGCCCCTCGGGTACGAGCAGTACTTC,CASSAPSWGPLGYEQYF
TRBJ2-1,TRBV10-3,NA,TRBD2,TGTGCCATCAGTGAGTCACCTAGCGGGAGTGGGAGGGAGCAGTTCTTC,CAISESPSGSGREQFF
TRBJ2-2,TRBV5-6,few,TRBD1,TGTGCCAGCAGCTTGGCCGAACAGGGGCGTACCGGGGAGCTGTTTTTT,CASSLAEQGRTGELFF
TRBJ2-7,TRBV2,NA,TRBD1,TGTGCCAGCATCCCCAGGGGGATCAGCTCCTACGAGCAGTACTTC,CASIPRGISSYEQYF
TRBJ2-7,TRBV6-5,NA,NA,TGTGCCAGCAGTTACCAGATGGGGGTAGTGAACGAGCAGTACTTC,CASSYQMGVVNEQYF
TRBJ2-5,TRBV7-6,NA,NA,TGTGCCAGCAGCTTAGGGGTAACAGGGATGGAGACCCAGTACTTC,CASSLGVTGMETQYF
TRBJ2-2,TRBV27,NA,TRBD2,TGTGCCAGCAGTTTTCGCTCGTGGCTAGCGGGAGGTAGCACCGGGGAGCTGTTTTTT,CASSFRSWLAGGSTGELFF
TRBJ2-7,TRBV10-3,once,TRBD1,TGTGCCATCAGTGAGAGAATTGGGACAGGGGACGAGCAGTACTTC,CAISERIGTGDEQYF
TRBJ1-2,TRBV27,NA,NA,TGTGCCAGCAGTTTATCCCCGGGTGGGAACTATGGCTACACCTTC,CASSLSPGGNYGYTF
TRBJ2-7,TRBV29-1,few,NA,TGCAGCGGAAGGACAACTTACGAGCAGTACTTC,CSGRTTYEQYF
TRBJ1-2,TRBV25-1,NA,TRBD1,TGTGCCAGCAGCTCAATCCTGGAGGGGGCAACTAACTATGGCTACACCTTC,CASSSILEGATNYGYTF
TRBJ1-2,TRBV25-1,NA,TRBD1,TGTGCCAGCAGTGCGGGACAGGGGGCGCTTGGCTACACCTTC,CASSAGQGALGYTF
TRBJ1-3,TRBV15,NA,NA,TGTGCCACCAGCAGAGATTCCCGAGGAAACACCATATATTTT,CATSRDSRGNTIYF
TRBJ1-3,TRBV5-1,NA,NA,TGCGCCAGCAGGGGAACGAGGGGGTCTGGAAACACCATATATTTT,CASRGTRGSGNTIYF
TRBJ1-4,TRBV10-2,NA,TRBD1,TGCGCCAGCAGTGAGCCGACGACAGGGGCAACTAATGAAAAACTGTTTTTT,CASSEPTTGATNEKLFF
TRBJ1-1,TRBV5-1,NA,NA,TGCGCCAGCAGCTCTGGGTCTGGAGGCACTGAAGCTTTCTTT,CASSSGSGGTEAFF
TRBJ1-2,TRBV4-3,NA,NA,TGCGCCAGCAGCCAAGATAGTGGGGTATCAGCCTATGGCTACACCTTC,CASSQDSGVSAYGYTF
TRBJ2-5,TRBV25-1,NA,NA,TGTGCCAGCAGTAAAGGGGTAGGCCCTCAAGAGACCCAGTACTTC,CASSKGVGPQETQYF
TRBJ2-1,TRBV4-1,NA,NA,TGCGCCAGCAGCCAAGACCCCGGACTGACTAATGAGCAGTTCTTC,CASSQDPGLTNEQFF
TRBJ2-1,TRBV6-5,few,TRBD2,TGTGCCAGCAGTTACACTAGCGGGGGCGGGGATGAGCAGTTCTTC,CASSYTSGGGDEQFF
TRBJ1-1,TRBV18,NA,TRBD1,TGTGCCAGCTCACCACCGCAGGGGGCGGGAACTGAAGCTTTCTTT,CASSPPQGAGTEAFF
TRBJ1-3,TRBV27,NA,NA,TGTGCCAGCAGTCCGGCGGGATGGCACACCATATATTTT,CASSPAGWHTIYF
TRBJ1-2,TRBV18,few,TRBD1,TGTGCCAGCTCACCAGGGACAGTCTATGGCTACACCTTC,CASSPGTVYGYTF
TRBJ2-5,TRBV28,NA,NA,TGTGCCAGCAGTGAGGGACGGAGGGAGACCCAGTACTTC,CASSEGRRETQYF
TRBJ1-1,TRBV5-1,NA,TRBD1,TGCGCCAGCAGCTTTGGACAGGGGGCTTTCACTGAAGCTTTCTTT,CASSFGQGAFTEAFF
TRBJ2-5,TRBV9,once,NA,TGTGCCAGCAGCGCTCAAGAGACCCAGTACTTC,CASSAQETQYF
TRBJ2-3,TRBV19,once,NA,TGTGCCAGTAGTAACAGGAGGGCTACGCAGTATTTT,CASSNRRATQYF
TRBJ1-1,TRBV6-5,NA,NA,TGTGCCAGCAGTTACAGAGGGGCTAACACTGAAGCTTTCTTT,CASSYRGANTEAFF
TRBJ2-1,TRBV4-3,NA,NA,TGCGCCAGCAGCCAAGATCCAGCAGGGCTTAGCAATGAGCAGTTCTTC,CASSQDPAGLSNEQFF
TRBJ2-3,TRBV29-1,NA,TRBD2,TGCAGCGTTGAGGGACTAGCGGGGGGGATGCAGTATTTT,CSVEGLAGGMQYF
TRBJ2-7,TRBV6-6,NA,NA,TGTGCCAGCAACCACAAGGGGGAACACGAGCAGTACTTC,CASNHKGEHEQYF
TRBJ2-5,TRBV5-1,NA,NA,TGCGCCAGCAGCTTACGGGGTTACCAAGAGACCCAGTACTTC,CASSLRGYQETQYF
TRBJ1-1,TRBV27,NA,NA,TGTGCCAGCAGCACCGGGGACCGACGGTTGAACACTGAAGCTTTCTTT,CASSTGDRRLNTEAFF
TRBJ1-2,TRBV9,NA,NA,TGTGCCAGCAGCGTGGGACCGGCTGAGTATGGCTACACCTTC,CASSVGPAEYGYTF
TRBJ1-4,TRBV4-1,NA,TRBD1,TGCGCCAGCAGCCAGGCTTCGACAGGGGAAGGTGAAAAACTGTTTTTT,CASSQASTGEGEKLFF
TRBJ2-1,TRBV7-9,NA,NA,TGTGCCAGCAGCCAGCCAGGGTTGAGAGGTTATGAGCAGTTCTTC,CASSQPGLRGYEQFF